The 18 T cell receptor beta chains reported below all come from one sample, sequenced in a study of blood T cell repertoires in COVID-19. The assay was immunoSEQ multiplex PCR, and TCRdb's table has in-frame clones only and misses some. The table includes approximately 21,000 clones, around 90% detected once. Sequenced: peripheral blood. These receptors were obtained from a human donor in a cohort sampled during active COVID-19.

V usage is TRBV5-6 and J usage is TRBJ2-1, with D possibly matching TRBD1 (5 bases). Germline assignment: CDR1 SGHDT and CDR2 YYEEEE. With 4 bases removed from V and 3 bases from J, the gap between germline ends came to 14 bases. The CDR3 contains 15 residues. Here the CDR3 reads CASSPWGGGYNEQFF. The CDR3 DNA sequence: TGTGCCAGCAGCCCCTGGGGCGGCGGCTACAATGAGCAGTTCTTC.

This sequence joins TRBV3-1 (or the pseudogene TRBV3-2) and TRBJ2-7; 8 nucleotides align to TRBD1. The CDR3 has 14 residues. V gave up 1 base and J gave up 2 bases; unmatched junction bases: 1. Germline V gene data show CDR1 as LGHDT and CDR2 as YNNKEL (reference sequence). The CDR3 sequence is CASSQGQGPYEQYF. The CDR3 coding sequence is TGTGCCAGCAGCCAAGGACAGGGGCCCTACGAGCAGTACTTC.

The V and J genes are TRBV10-3 and TRBJ2-1; 9 bases line up with TRBD1. The CDR3 is 14 amino acids. The V and J ends lost 6 bases and 5 bases, in that order; junction bases with no gene match: 5. Germline V gene sequence: CDR1 ENHRY, CDR2 SYGVKD. CDR3 nucleotide sequence: TGTGCCATCAGCCCCCGGGACAGGGACAATGAGCAGTTCTTC. It codes for CAISPRDRDNEQFF.

This clone came up a few times. The chain carries TRBV19 and TRBJ1-4; 10 bases align to TRBD1. CDR3 size: 16 residues. Germline CDR1 and CDR2: LNHDA and SQIVND (reference sequence). Germline trimming cut 6 bases from V and 0 bases from J; bases unmatched to any gene: 4. The CDR3 bases are TGTGCCAGTAGAGACAGGGGGCGACCAACTAATGAAAAACTGTTTTTT. It encodes CASRDRGRPTNEKLFF.

A remark on this clone: The junction departs from germline at one end; a sequencing error may be responsible. The chain employs TRBV11-3 and TRBJ1-2; D not resolved. Germline V gives CDR1 SGHNT, CDR2 YENEEA. CDR3 size: 14 residues. The CDR3 nucleotides read TGTGCCAGCAGCTTAGGGGTCGGCAGCGCTTCCATGTACTTC. Translated: CASSLGVGSASMYF.

The chain carries TRBV7-9 and TRBJ1-5; D possibly corresponds to TRBD1 (6 bases). Germline lookup yields CDR1 SEHNR and CDR2 FQNEAQ (reference sequence). The CDR3 extends over 14 amino acids. Trimming removed 5 bases at V and 4 bases at J, with 12 bases between. In DNA, the CDR3 is TGTGCCAGCAGCGAGGGGGTTCATAATCAGCCCCAGCATTTT. Translated: CASSEGVHNQPQHF.

The J gene is TRBJ1-2, the V gene TRBV11-2, with TRBD1 as a possible D gene (6 bases). The CDR3 loop spans 16 amino acids. V was clipped by 0 bases and J by 8 bases, with 19 bases between them. Germline V gene sequence: CDR1 SGHAT, CDR2 FQNNGV. The CDR3 here is CASSLDPQGSRGGYTF. The DNA for the CDR3 is TGTGCCAGCAGCTTAGATCCGCAGGGTAGCAGGGGCGGCTACACCTTC. Variable domain in full (rest from reference TRBV11-2 and TRBJ1-2): EAGVAQSPRYKIIEKRQSVAFWCNPISGHATLYWYQQILGQGPKLLIQFQNNGVVDDSQLPKDRFSAERLKGVDSTLKIQPAKLEDSAVYLCASSLDPQGSRGGYTFGSGTRLTVV.

The chain links TRBV6-4 to TRBJ1-4; 7 positions agree with TRBD1. The V and J ends lost 6 bases and 7 bases, in that order; junction bases with no gene match: 8. This CDR3 comprises 14 residues. CDR1 is MRHNA, CDR2 SNTAGT, per germline. CDR3: CASSPGGVSEKLFF. The CDR3 DNA sequence: TGTGCCAGCAGCCCAGGGGGAGTTAGTGAAAAACTGTTTTTT.

This clone was found once. CDR3 sequence: CASSPRGQGDTEAFF. In DNA, the CDR3 is TGCGCCAGCAGCCCGAGGGGACAGGGGGACACTGAAGCTTTCTTT. The rearrangement links TRBV5-1 to TRBJ1-1; 11 nucleotides match TRBD1. With V trimmed by 4 bases and J by 3 bases, 5 bases remained unmatched. Germline V lookup: CDR1 SGHRS, CDR2 YFSETQ. CDR3 length: 15 residues. Based on the CDR3 plus reference TRBV5-1 and TRBJ1-1, the full variable domain is KAGVTQTPRYLIKTRGQQVTLSCSPISGHRSVSWYQQTPGQGLQFLFEYFSETQRNKGNFPGRFSGRQFSNSRSEMNVSTLELGDSALYLCASSPRGQGDTEAFFGQGTRLTVV.

The chain recombines TRBV12-3 or TRBV12-4 with TRBJ1-5; possible D gene TRBD1, 6 bases. The CDR3 is made up of 13 amino acids. Trimming removed 4 bases at V and 7 bases at J, with 11 bases between. CDR3 amino acids: CASSSGEPQPQHF. Written as DNA, the CDR3 is TGTGCCAGCAGTTCAGGGGAGCCGCAGCCCCAGCATTTT.

The chain carries TRBV2 and TRBJ2-2; the match to TRBD2 covers 7 bases. J lost 6 bases, V lost 1 base, and 2 bases had no gene match. Per the germline V gene, CDR1 is SNHLY and CDR2 is FYNNEI. CDR3 size: 14 residues. CDR3 in DNA: TGTGCCAGCAGTGAAGAGGGGAGGGCCGGGGAGCTGTTTTTT. Its translation: CASSEEGRAGELFF.

The chain is built from TRBV7-9 and TRBJ1-2; 8 bases agree with TRBD1. V lost 4 bases, J lost 4 bases, and 8 bases stayed unmatched. The germline gives CDR1 SEHNR, CDR2 FQNEAQ (reference sequence). This CDR3 is 15 amino acids long. The CDR3 DNA sequence: TGTGCCAGCAGCTCAGGGGGGACAGGAGGCTATGGCTACACCTTC. This gives the protein CASSSGGTGGYGYTF. The complete variable domain, with remaining parts taken from reference TRBV7-9 and TRBJ1-2, reads DTGVSQNPRHKITKRGQNVTFRCDPISEHNRLYWYRQTLGQGPEFLTYFQNEAQLEKSRLLSDRFSAERPKGSFSTLEIQRTEQGDSAMYLCASSSGGTGGYGYTFGSGTRLTVV.

This clone has a single count. This chain joins TRBV27 and TRBJ2-2; 9 bases line up with TRBD2. The V gene end was trimmed by 3 bases and the J gene end by 4 bases; junction bases not matched to a gene: 6. There are 16 residues in the CDR3. The germline V gene has CDR1 MNHEY and CDR2 SMNVEV (reference sequence). The CDR3 region has the DNA TGTGCCAGCAGTTTCGCTAGCGGGGAATTCACCGGGGAGCTGTTTTTT. Residues: CASSFASGEFTGELFF.

V gene TRBV13 combines with J gene TRBJ1-1; no clear D gene. From germline, CDR1 is PRHDT and CDR2 FYEKMQ (reference sequence). This CDR3 is 14 amino acids long. The ends were cut back, 5 bases at V and 1 base at J, with 11 bases in the middle. CDR3: CASSLGSKNTEAFF. The CDR3 nucleotides read TGTGCCAGCAGCCTCGGGAGCAAGAACACTGAAGCTTTCTTT.

This chain connects TRBV11-2 to TRBJ2-1; TRBD2 matches 7 bases. Germline CDR1 is SGHAT and CDR2 is FQNNGV. CDR3 length: 14 residues. After removal of 8 bases from V and 3 bases from J, the junction contained 7 bases not matched to a gene. The DNA of the CDR3 is TGTGCCAGCGGGAGGGCAGGACTCTACAATGAGCAGTTCTTC. Residues: CASGRAGLYNEQFF.

The genes are TRBV5-1 and TRBJ2-1; 10 nucleotides match TRBD1. The CDR3 contains 15 residues. V was pared by 4 bases and J by 7 bases, with 8 bases of the junction left unmatched. Germline CDR1 and CDR2: SGHRS and YFSETQ. Here the CDR3 DNA reads TGCGCCAGCAGCCCGACGGGACAGGGGTTAAATGAGCAGTTCTTC. Residues: CASSPTGQGLNEQFF.

V is TRBV3-1 (or the pseudogene TRBV3-2) and J is TRBJ2-3; 9 nucleotides agree with TRBD2. The CDR3 loop spans 17 amino acids. The V segment lost 4 bases and the J segment 1 base; nucleotides outside the gene matches: 9. Looked up from germline, CDR1 is LGHDT and CDR2 is YNNKEL (reference sequence). CDR3 DNA sequence: TGTGCCAGCAGCCGAGATTCAAGACTAGCGGGCACAGATACGCAGTATTTT. Encoded protein: CASSRDSRLAGTDTQYF.

The V gene is TRBV19, the J gene TRBJ2-4; TRBD1 matches 12 bases. Germline CDR1 reads LNHDA; CDR2 reads SQIVND (reference sequence). With 5 bases clipped from V and 7 bases from J, the junction kept 12 bases outside the gene matches. The CDR3 covers 17 residues. DNA of the CDR3: TGTGCCAGTAGTCATCCCGAACGGGACAGGGGGCCGAACATTCAGTACTTC. Translation: CASSHPERDRGPNIQYF.